The 16 T cell receptor beta chains listed next were all sequenced from one sample in a study of blood T cell repertoires in COVID-19. The table came from immunoSEQ multiplex PCR; TCRdb's copy has only in-frame clones and leaves some out. Of tens of thousands of clones in the sample, roughly 87% are singletons; the top ten hold over 2.5%. The sample consisted of peripheral blood. Receptor source: a woman in her forties or fifties with active or convalescent COVID-19.

This clone has at least ten counts. The chain has TRBV5-6 and TRBJ1-1; D is unresolved. Germline CDR1 SGHDT, CDR2 YYEEEE. The CDR3 runs 13 residues. V dropped 0 bases and J dropped 6 bases, with 9 bases sitting between them. The CDR3 spells CASSLADTAEAFF. CDR3 sequence (DNA): TGTGCCAGCAGCTTGGCCGATACAGCTGAAGCTTTCTTT.

The chain combines TRBV6-6 with TRBJ1-1, with D unresolved. The germline gives CDR1 MNHNY, CDR2 SVGAGI (reference sequence). Deletions cut 4 bases from V and 7 bases from J, with 16 bases between. CDR3 length: 14 residues. CDR3 sequence (DNA): TGTGCCAGCAGTTCCCTTTTAGGCCGGGGTGAAGCTTTCTTT. This gives the protein CASSSLLGRGEAFF.

This chain links TRBV19 with TRBJ1-2, with 9 bases identical to TRBD1. This CDR3 spans 14 amino acids. V lost 7 bases, J lost 5 bases, and 8 bases stayed unmatched. Germline CDR1 reads LNHDA; CDR2 reads SQIVND (reference sequence). The CDR3 bases are TGTGCCAGTACCGATCCGGGACAGGGTTATGGCTACACCTTC. Protein sequence: CASTDPGQGYGYTF.

The chain has TRBV12-3 or TRBV12-4 and TRBJ1-2; D gene unclear. The CDR3 consists of 13 residues. V dropped 6 bases and J dropped 8 bases, with 16 bases sitting between them. The CDR3 nucleotides are TGTGCCAGCAGAAGTTCTGGGTCGGAGGGCTACACCTTC. This encodes CASRSSGSEGYTF.

The chain is built from TRBV5-1 and TRBJ2-1; 7 positions agree with TRBD2. This CDR3 is 17 amino acids long. V trimming: 6 bases; J trimming: 0 bases; junction bases outside the gene matches: 12. Germline loops: CDR1 SGHRS, CDR2 YFSETQ. The CDR3 loop is CASMGGSGLSSYNEQFF. In DNA form, the CDR3 reads TGCGCCAGCATGGGGGGGTCTGGGCTCAGCTCCTACAATGAGCAGTTCTTC.

V is TRBV11-3 and J is TRBJ2-5; D might be TRBD2 (5 bases). The germline CDR1 and CDR2 sequences are SGHNT and YENEEA. The V gene lost 4 bases and the J gene lost 7 bases, with 13 bases spanning the gap. The CDR3 length is 13 residues. The CDR3 bases are TGTGCCAGCAGCTCGGACGGACTGGGGACCCAGTACTTC. Its protein product is CASSSDGLGTQYF.

The CDR3, as DNA: TGTGCCAGCAGCTGGGGACAGGGAGCCCTCTATGGCTACACCTTC. This encodes CASSWGQGALYGYTF. The chain joins TRBV5-5 to TRBJ1-2; 9 bases are a match to TRBD1. The ends lost 3 bases at V and 4 bases at J; junction bases unmatched: 7. The CDR3 spans 15 residues. From germline, CDR1 is SGHKS and CDR2 YYEKEE (reference sequence).

This sequence joins TRBV12-5 and TRBJ1-2; the match to TRBD1 covers 8 bases. The CDR3 spans 16 residues. J was trimmed by 0 bases and V by 0 bases; bases with no gene match: 3. In germline, CDR1 is LGHNT, CDR2 FRNRAP. This CDR3 reads CASGLVLTGANYGYTF. For the CDR3, the DNA is TGTGCTAGTGGTTTGGTCCTGACAGGGGCTAACTATGGCTACACCTTC.

The V gene is TRBV28, the J gene TRBJ2-5; 8 positions match TRBD1. Germline CDR1 reads MDHEN; CDR2 reads SYDVKM. The CDR3 runs to 16 residues. V was pared by 2 bases and J by 5 bases, with 10 bases of the junction left unmatched. Here the CDR3 reads CASSLPDRGDRETQYF. The CDR3 nucleotides are TGTGCCAGCAGTTTACCCGACAGGGGTGATAGGGAGACCCAGTACTTC.

This clone was detected once. The V call is TRBV18, the J call TRBJ2-4; 8 bases are shared with TRBD1. The CDR3 length is 18 residues. V dropped 3 bases and J dropped 2; count of bases not matched to a gene: 12. Germline-derived CDR1 and CDR2 are KGHSH and LQKENI. Here the CDR3 DNA reads TGTGCCAGCTCACCGACCTTTCTGGACAGGGCGACCAAAAACATTCAGTACTTC. Its translation is CASSPTFLDRATKNIQYF. The full variable domain, completed using reference TRBV18 and TRBJ2-4, is NAGVMQNPRHLVRRRGQEARLRCSPMKGHSHVYWYRQLPEEGLKFMVYLQKENIIDESGMPKERFSAEFPKEGPSILRIQQVVRGDSAAYFCASSPTFLDRATKNIQYFGAGTRLSVL.

The chain uses TRBV7-2 and TRBJ1-1, with D uncertain. CDR1 is SGHTA, CDR2 FQGNSA, per germline. Trimming cost V 4 bases and J 1 base, with 7 bases left between them. This CDR3 has 13 residues. CDR3 bases: TGTGCCAGCAGCTCTCAGAAGAACACTGAAGCTTTCTTT. Amino acid sequence: CASSSQKNTEAFF.

This clone was found a few times. V and J are TRBV9 and TRBJ2-1; 10 bases line up with TRBD2. Trimming cost V 4 bases and J 3 bases; bases outside gene matches: 10. Germline V lookup: CDR1 SGDLS, CDR2 YYNGEE. The CDR3 is made up of 17 amino acids. CDR3 loop: CASSYSLAGGLYNEQFF. The CDR3 nucleotides read TGTGCCAGCAGCTATTCTTTAGCGGGGGGCCTCTACAATGAGCAGTTCTTC.

The chain has TRBV7-9 and TRBJ1-1; D uncertain. Deletions cut 4 bases from V and 3 bases from J, with 6 bases between. This CDR3 is built from 12 residues. Germline CDR1 SEHNR, CDR2 FQNEAQ (reference sequence). The CDR3 coding sequence is TGTGCCAGCAGCTCTCGTGACACTGAAGCTTTCTTT. This codes for CASSSRDTEAFF.

The rearrangement links TRBV6-5 to TRBJ2-7; D may be TRBD1 (5 bases). Germline loops: CDR1 MNHEY, CDR2 SVGAGI. Trimming removed 8 bases at V and 0 bases at J, with 8 bases between. The CDR3 contains 12 residues. The CDR3 DNA reads as TGTGCCAGCGCCCAGGGCTCCTACGAGCAGTACTTC. It translates to CASAQGSYEQYF.

This sequence joins TRBV3-1 (or the pseudogene TRBV3-2) and TRBJ2-7, with a weak D call TRBD1 (6 bases). V shed 5 bases and J shed 3 bases, with 17 bases lying between them. This CDR3 has 15 residues. Germline assignment: CDR1 LGHDT and CDR2 YNNKEL (reference sequence). The CDR3 DNA reads as TGTGCCAGCAGCGATGGACAGCAACCTTTCTACGAGCAGTACTTC. This codes for CASSDGQQPFYEQYF.

The V and J genes are TRBV6-5 and TRBJ2-3; D not resolved. Trimming left V 5 bases short and J 6 bases short, with 6 bases between. This CDR3 region has 11 residues. Germline V lookup: CDR1 MNHEY, CDR2 SVGAGI. Written as DNA, the CDR3 is TGTGCCAGCAGTCCCATGGATACGCAGTATTTT. Its protein product is CASSPMDTQYF.